A single TCR beta chain is shown here with its context. The antigen this receptor binds is unknown. Per-base quality was not reported, and no clone a single base away is much larger than it. The sample comes from a study of Ad26.COV2.S vaccination and SARS-CoV-2 variants (dated by TCRdb to the early 2020s). In the study overall: Vaccine-arm donors were drawn from COV1001, a multicentre, randomized, double-blind, placebo-controlled phase I-IIa trial of Ad26.COV2.S in healthy adults. Dosing of Ad26.COV2.S was intramuscular, at either 5x10^10 or 1x10^11 viral particles, delivered as one shot or as two shots spaced 56 days apart. Sequencing of the TCRbeta repertoire served to evaluate the specificity and breadth of SARS-CoV-2-reactive T cell receptors following Ad26.COV2.S vaccination. The TCR-sequenced set comprised about 32 samples: some 19 Ad26.COV2.S vaccine recipients, 5 placebo recipients and 8 SARS-CoV-2 convalescent individuals. Trial participants were randomized into five groups of five: low-dose or high-dose Ad26.COV2.S given once or twice, or placebo on both occasions. Blinding of investigators to trial group allocation was maintained during experiments and outcome assessment.

Beyond this particular receptor, the publication reports: It was noted by the authors that total T cell responses may have been underestimated by the TCR breadth and depth analyses. The study was not powered for comparison of responses between vaccine doses or regimens. Compared with placebo recipients, Ad26.COV2.S recipients showed higher spike-specific TCR breadth (P = 0.0014). Substantial breadth of spike-specific CD8+ and CD4+ T cell responses was reported after vaccination. Vaccine and placebo recipients had comparable non-spike TCR breadth, which fits with the vaccine containing only spike.

In light of the paper, this sample's treatment or condition label describes: 15 to 20 received Ad26.COV2.S at low or high dose, single or two shots; 5 received placebo; per-sample allocation not given. Repertoires of vaccine and placebo recipients were sequenced from samples collected on day 63 after the first injection. Cohort 1b enrolled roughly 25 adults aged 18-55 years at a single site in Boston, USA, between 29 July and 7 August 2020. Ad26.COV2.S consisted of a replication-incompetent adenovirus type 26 vector by which a prefusion-stabilized SARS-CoV-2 spike protein from the original Wuhan strain was expressed. Measured from the cysteine to the phenylalanine, the CDR3 is 15 residues long. Only the CDR3 DNA stays, 45 bases, in frame from base 1. Between the V and J ends, shortened by 7 bases and 0 bases respectively, the junction contains 13 bases. The germline V gene yields MNHEY for CDR1 and SVGAGI for CDR2.

TCRbeta CDR3 regions were sequenced with the immunoSEQ Assay. After extraction, genomic DNA underwent amplification by bias-controlled multiplex PCR, followed by high-throughput sequencing. In the authors' own workflow: To quantify the absolute abundance of each unique TCRbeta CDR3 region, sequences were collapsed and filtered. T cell fraction was estimated by normalizing TCRbeta template counts to usable DNA, with usable DNA measured through amplification of reference genes found in all nucleated cells. Repertoire TCRs were annotated as SARS-CoV-2-specific when V gene, CDR3 amino acid sequence and J gene were exactly matched to a known reactive TCR set. MIRA supplied the reference SARS-CoV-2 TCR set, which was filtered for enrichment in COVID-19-positive ImmuneCODE repertoires so that public or cross-reactive TCRs were removed. Drawing on the MIRA antigens, annotated TCRs were analysed further at the level of specific ORF or position within ORF. Breadth was defined as the number of annotated unique rearrangements divided by the total number of unique productive rearrangements, and depth was defined as the summed frequency of the annotated unique rearrangements. Two-sided Wilcoxon rank-sum tests were applied when comparing TCR breadth between groups. TCRdb mirrors the immuneACCESS table, restricted to in-frame sequences. Some clones are absent from its copies; in checked studies, under half trace to an unresolved V gene, and the reason for the others is unknown. V, J and clone size are taken as reported in that table, and D and trimming were inferred from the DNA itself. For this sample there are over 400,000 clones; about 91% appear just once. Over 2.5% of the sample goes to the ten largest clones.

The source is a person aged 18 to 65 who received the Ad26.COV2.S COVID-19 vaccine or a placebo. The sequenced sample was peripheral blood, obtained in a trial of Ad26.COV2.S vaccine versus placebo. Recombination linked TRBV6-5 to TRBJ1-3; no D gene is confidently identified. CDR3 sequence: CASTKTHFSGNTIYF. The DNA is TGTGCCAGCACGAAGACCCACTTCTCTGGAAACACCATATATTTT.